This T cell receptor beta chain appears in the sequencing data of a study of neurological immune-mediated disorders. General observations from the study: Across subjects, expanded clones had no CDR3 amino acid sequences in common, pointing to private repertoires in all groups.

Trimming left V 5 bases short and J 0 bases short, with 8 bases between. Germline CDR1 is SGHKS and CDR2 is YYEKEE (reference sequence). The CDR3 runs to 13 residues. 5'RACE with 10-nucleotide random UMIs generated the cDNA. TCRdb re-analysed the 5' RACE reads in MiXCR, keeping a single row per CDR3 protein. The top ten clones hold roughly 1.5% of a sample with approximately 46,000 distinct CDR3 sequences, 9% to 10% of them seen once. Specified time point: longitudinal time-point 1 (baseline). It was from 2 million PBMCs stored at -80 C that the unsorted libraries were obtained. At least ten counts were recorded for this clonotype. The target antigen is unknown.

This chain uses TRBV5-5 with TRBJ1-1; D may be TRBD1 (5 bases). Sequenced sample: PBMCs. This clonotype originated in a woman aged 40 to 50 in good health. The CDR3 DNA is TGTGCCAGCAGGGACAACATGAACACTGAAGCTTTCTTT. As protein: CASRDNMNTEAFF. The full variable domain, its missing parts supplied by reference TRBV5-5 and TRBJ1-1, is DAGVTQSPTHLIKTRGQQVTLRCSPISGHKSVSWYQQVLGQGPQFIFQYYEKEERGRGNFPDRFSARQFPNYSSELNVNALLLGDSALYLCASRDNMNTEAFFGQGTRLTVV.